This T cell receptor (beta chain) was documented in a study of T-cell memory formation after mild COVID-19. TCRdb re-called the 5' RACE reads through MiXCR, storing one row per CDR3 protein. The sample consists of 450,000 or so distinct CDR3 sequences, around a quarter of them appearing once. This clonotype was detected a few times. There are 15 residues in the CDR3. Germline CDR1 is MGHDK and CDR2 is SYGVNS. Trimming stripped 1 base from V and 3 bases from J, with 12 bases between. The origin of this receptor is an adult woman who had mild COVID-19 (a few samples of this study predate the infection). Cell type and time point are not known. The chain carries TRBV25-1 and TRBJ1-1; tentatively, D is TRBD1 (5 bases). Sequences were obtained from PBMCs or a T cell subset sorted from them (not recorded which). The CDR3 bases are TGTGCCAGCAGTGAATCGGTGATCAGGGACACTGAAGCTTTCTTT. Translated, it gives CASSESVIRDTEAFF.